This TCR beta chain was sequenced in a study of response to subunit inactivated influenza vaccine. TCRdb redid the calling of the RT-PCR reads with MiXCR, one entry per CDR3 protein. The table shows more than 400,000 distinct CDR3 sequences, with roughly 7.9% occurring only once. Germline CDR1 is LGHNA and CDR2 is YNFKEQ. V was pared by 0 bases and J by 0 bases, with 4 bases between. CDR3 length equals 14 residues. The V gene is TRBV4-2, the J gene TRBJ2-3; D not certain. Material: PBMCs from blood, obtained about 24 months after vaccination. The sequence came from a man aged 50-75 years who received an inactivated influenza vaccine. This chain's CDR3 is CASSQEFSTDTQYF. The CDR3 region has the DNA TGTGCCAGCAGCCAAGAGTTTAGCACAGATACGCAGTATTTT.